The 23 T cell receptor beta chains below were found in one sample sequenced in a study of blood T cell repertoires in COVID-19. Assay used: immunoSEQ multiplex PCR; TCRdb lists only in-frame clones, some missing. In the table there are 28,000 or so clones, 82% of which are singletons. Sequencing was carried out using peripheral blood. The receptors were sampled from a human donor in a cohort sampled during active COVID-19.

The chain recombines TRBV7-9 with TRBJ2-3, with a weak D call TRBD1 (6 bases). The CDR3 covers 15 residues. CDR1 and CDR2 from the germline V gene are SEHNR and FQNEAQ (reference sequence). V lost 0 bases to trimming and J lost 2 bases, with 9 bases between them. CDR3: CASSLAVGATDTQYF. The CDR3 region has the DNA TGTGCCAGCAGCTTAGCGGTGGGGGCCACAGATACGCAGTATTTT.

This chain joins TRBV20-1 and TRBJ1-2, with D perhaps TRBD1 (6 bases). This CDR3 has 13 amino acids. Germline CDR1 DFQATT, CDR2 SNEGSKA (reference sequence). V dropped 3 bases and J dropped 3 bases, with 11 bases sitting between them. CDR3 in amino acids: CSASQTGDYGYTF. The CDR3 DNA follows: TGCAGTGCTAGTCAGACAGGAGACTATGGCTACACCTTC.

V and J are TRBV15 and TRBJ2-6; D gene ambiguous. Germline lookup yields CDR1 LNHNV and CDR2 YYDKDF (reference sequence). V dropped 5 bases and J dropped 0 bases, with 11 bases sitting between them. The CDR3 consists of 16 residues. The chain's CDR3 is CATSGTVISGANVLTF. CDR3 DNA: TGTGCCACCAGCGGAACAGTGATCTCTGGGGCCAACGTCCTGACTTTC.

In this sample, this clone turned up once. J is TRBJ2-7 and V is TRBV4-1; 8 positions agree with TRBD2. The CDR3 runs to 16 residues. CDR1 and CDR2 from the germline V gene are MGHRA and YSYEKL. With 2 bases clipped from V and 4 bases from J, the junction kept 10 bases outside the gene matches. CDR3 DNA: TGCGCCAGCAGCCAACAGGGACTAGAGGGGCATTACGAGCAGTACTTC. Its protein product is CASSQQGLEGHYEQYF.

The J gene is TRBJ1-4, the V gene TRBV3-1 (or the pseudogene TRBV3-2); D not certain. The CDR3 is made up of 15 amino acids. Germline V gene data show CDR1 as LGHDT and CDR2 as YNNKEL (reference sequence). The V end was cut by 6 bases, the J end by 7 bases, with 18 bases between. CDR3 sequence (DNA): TGTGCCAGCAGTCCTCGACCAGGAGGGTTTGAAAAACTGTTTTTT. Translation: CASSPRPGGFEKLFF.

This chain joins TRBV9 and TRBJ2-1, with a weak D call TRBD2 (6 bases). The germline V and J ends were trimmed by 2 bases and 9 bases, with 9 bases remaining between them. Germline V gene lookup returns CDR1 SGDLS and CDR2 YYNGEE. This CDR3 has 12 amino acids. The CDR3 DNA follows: TGTGCCAGCAGCGTCGGAGGGAGTGAGCAGTTCTTC. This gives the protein CASSVGGSEQFF.

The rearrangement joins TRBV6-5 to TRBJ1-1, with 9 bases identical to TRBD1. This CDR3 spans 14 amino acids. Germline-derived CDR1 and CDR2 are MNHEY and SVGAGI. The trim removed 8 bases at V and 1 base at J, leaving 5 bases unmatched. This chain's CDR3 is CASGTGLANTEAFF. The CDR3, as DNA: TGTGCCAGCGGGACAGGGTTGGCGAACACTGAAGCTTTCTTT.

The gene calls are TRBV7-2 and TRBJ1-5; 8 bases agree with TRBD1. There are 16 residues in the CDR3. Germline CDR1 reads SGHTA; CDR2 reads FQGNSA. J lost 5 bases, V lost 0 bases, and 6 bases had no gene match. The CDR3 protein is CASSLAGQGAYQPQHF. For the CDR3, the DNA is TGTGCCAGCAGCTTAGCGGGGCAGGGGGCCTATCAGCCCCAGCATTTT.

The CDR3 loop reads CASSPTTYEQYF. Written as DNA, the CDR3 is TGTGCCAGCAGCCCGACTACCTACGAGCAGTACTTC. V is TRBV7-9 and J is TRBJ2-7; tentative D call: TRBD2 (5 bases). V lost 5 bases and J 2 bases, leaving 7 bases between the germline ends. CDR1 SEHNR and CDR2 FQNEAQ come from the germline V gene (reference sequence). CDR3 length: 12 amino acids.

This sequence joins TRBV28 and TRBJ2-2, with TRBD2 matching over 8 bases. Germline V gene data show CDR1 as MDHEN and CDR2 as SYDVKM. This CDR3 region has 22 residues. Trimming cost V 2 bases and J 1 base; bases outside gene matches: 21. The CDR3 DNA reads TGTGCCAGCAGTTTAGGGGGGACGGGACTAGATTTATTGAGGCAGAACACCGGGGAGCTGTTTTTT. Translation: CASSLGGTGLDLLRQNTGELFF.

The CDR3 protein is CASSPLRLGPEYSNQPQHF. The CDR3 nucleotides are TGTGCCAGCAGCCCACTACGATTGGGGCCTGAATATAGCAATCAGCCCCAGCATTTT. The chain carries TRBV7-6 and TRBJ1-5; D possibly corresponds to TRBD1 (5 bases). The CDR3 extends over 19 amino acids. Trimming pared 5 bases from V and 0 bases from J, leaving 23 bases between. Germline CDR1 reads SGHVS; CDR2 reads FNYEAQ.

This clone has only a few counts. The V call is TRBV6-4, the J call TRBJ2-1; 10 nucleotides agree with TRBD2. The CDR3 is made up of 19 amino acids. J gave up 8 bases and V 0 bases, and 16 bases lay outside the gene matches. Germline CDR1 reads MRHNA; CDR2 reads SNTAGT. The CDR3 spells CASSDSGSWGASGSYEQFF. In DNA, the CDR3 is TGTGCCAGCAGTGACTCGGGTAGTTGGGGGGCTAGCGGGAGTTATGAGCAGTTCTTC.

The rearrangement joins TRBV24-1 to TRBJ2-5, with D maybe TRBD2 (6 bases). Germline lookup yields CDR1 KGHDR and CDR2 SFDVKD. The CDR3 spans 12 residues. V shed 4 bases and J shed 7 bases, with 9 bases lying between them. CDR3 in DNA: TGTGCCACCAGTGAGTCCGGGGGGACCCAGTACTTC. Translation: CATSESGGTQYF.

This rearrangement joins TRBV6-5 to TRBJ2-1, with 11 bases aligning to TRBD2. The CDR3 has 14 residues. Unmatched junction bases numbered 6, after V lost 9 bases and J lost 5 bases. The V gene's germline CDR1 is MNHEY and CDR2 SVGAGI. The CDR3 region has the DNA TGTGCCAGTCCCTTGGGACTAGCGGACAATGAGCAGTTCTTC. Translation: CASPLGLADNEQFF.

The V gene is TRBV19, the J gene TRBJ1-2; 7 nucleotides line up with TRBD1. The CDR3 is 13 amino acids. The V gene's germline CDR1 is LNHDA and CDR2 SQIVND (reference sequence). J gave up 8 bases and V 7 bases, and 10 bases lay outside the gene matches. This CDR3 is CASIKDRDGGYTF. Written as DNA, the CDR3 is TGTGCCAGTATCAAAGACAGGGATGGAGGCTACACCTTC.

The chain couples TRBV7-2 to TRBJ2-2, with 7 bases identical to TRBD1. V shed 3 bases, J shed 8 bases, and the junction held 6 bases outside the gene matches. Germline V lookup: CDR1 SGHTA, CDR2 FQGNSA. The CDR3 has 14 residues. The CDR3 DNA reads TGTGCCAGCAGCTTCAGACAGGGTGCTGGGGAGCTGTTTTTT. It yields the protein CASSFRQGAGELFF.

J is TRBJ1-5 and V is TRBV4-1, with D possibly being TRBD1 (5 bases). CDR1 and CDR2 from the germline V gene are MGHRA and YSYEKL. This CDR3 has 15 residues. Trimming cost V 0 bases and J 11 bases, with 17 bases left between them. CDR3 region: CASSQDQDTYAAQHF. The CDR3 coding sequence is TGCGCCAGCAGCCAAGATCAGGACACCTACGCGGCCCAGCATTTT.

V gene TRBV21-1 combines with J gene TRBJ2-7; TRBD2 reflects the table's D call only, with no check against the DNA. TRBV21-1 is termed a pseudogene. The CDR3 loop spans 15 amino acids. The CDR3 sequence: CASSNSEREPYEQYF. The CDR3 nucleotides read TGTGCCAGCAGCAACTCGGAGCGGGAGCCGTACGAGCAGTACTTC.

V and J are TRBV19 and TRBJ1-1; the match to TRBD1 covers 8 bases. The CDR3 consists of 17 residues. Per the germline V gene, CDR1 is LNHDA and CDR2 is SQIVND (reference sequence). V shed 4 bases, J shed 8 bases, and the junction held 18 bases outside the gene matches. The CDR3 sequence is CASSKDRARGPEREAFF. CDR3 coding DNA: TGTGCCAGTAGTAAGGACAGGGCAAGAGGACCCGAACGAGAAGCTTTCTTT.

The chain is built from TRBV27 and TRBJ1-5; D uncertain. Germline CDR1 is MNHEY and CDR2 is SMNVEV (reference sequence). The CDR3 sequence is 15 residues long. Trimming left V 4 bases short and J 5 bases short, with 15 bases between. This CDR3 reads CASSSSRSYDQPQHF. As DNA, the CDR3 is TGTGCCAGCAGTTCAAGTCGGTCATACGATCAGCCCCAGCATTTT.

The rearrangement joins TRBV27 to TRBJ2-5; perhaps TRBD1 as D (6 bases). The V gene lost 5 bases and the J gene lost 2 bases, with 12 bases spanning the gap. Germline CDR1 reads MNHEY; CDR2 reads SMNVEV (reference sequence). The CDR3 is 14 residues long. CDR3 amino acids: CASSPRTAQETQYF. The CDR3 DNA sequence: TGTGCCAGCAGTCCGAGGACAGCACAAGAGACCCAGTACTTC.

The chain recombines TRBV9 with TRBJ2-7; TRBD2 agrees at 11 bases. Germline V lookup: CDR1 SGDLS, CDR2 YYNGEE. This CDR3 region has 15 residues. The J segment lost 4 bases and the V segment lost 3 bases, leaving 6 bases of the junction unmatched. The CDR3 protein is CASSAEGLAEYEQYF. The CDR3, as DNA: TGTGCCAGCAGCGCCGAGGGACTAGCGGAATACGAGCAGTACTTC.

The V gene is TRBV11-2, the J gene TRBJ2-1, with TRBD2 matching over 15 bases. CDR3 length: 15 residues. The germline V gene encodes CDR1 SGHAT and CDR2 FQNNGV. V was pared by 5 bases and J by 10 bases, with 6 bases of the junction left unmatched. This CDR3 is CASSGGLAGGSEQFF. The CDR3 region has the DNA TGTGCCAGCAGCGGGGGACTAGCGGGAGGATCCGAGCAGTTCTTC.